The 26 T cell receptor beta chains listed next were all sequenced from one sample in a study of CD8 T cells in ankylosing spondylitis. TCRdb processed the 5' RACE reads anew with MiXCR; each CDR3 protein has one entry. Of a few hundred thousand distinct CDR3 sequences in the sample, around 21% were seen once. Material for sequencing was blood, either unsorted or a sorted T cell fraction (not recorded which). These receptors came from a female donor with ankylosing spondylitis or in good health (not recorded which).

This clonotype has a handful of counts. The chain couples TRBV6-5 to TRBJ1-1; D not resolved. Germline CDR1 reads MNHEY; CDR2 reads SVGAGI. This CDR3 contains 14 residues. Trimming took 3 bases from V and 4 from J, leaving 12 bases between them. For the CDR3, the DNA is TGTGCCAGCAGTTATCATACTGAGGGCACTGAAGCTTTCTTT. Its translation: CASSYHTEGTEAFF.

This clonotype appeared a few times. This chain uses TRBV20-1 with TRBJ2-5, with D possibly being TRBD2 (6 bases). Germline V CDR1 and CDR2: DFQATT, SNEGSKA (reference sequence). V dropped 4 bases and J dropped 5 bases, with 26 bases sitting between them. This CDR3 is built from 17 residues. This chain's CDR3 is CSAKGTWRGAGGETQYF. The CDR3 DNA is TGCAGTGCTAAGGGCACGTGGAGAGGCGCTGGAGGGGAGACCCAGTACTTC.

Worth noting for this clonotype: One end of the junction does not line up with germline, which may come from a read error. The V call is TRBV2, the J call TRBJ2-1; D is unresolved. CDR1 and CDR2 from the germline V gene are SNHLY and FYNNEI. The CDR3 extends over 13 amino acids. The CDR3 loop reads CGSNGDSYNEQFF. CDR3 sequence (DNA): TGTGGCAGCAACGGAGACTCCTACAATGAGCAGTTCTTC. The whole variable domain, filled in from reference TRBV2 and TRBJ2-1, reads EPEVTQTPSHQVTQMGQEVILRCVPISNHLYFYWYRQILGQKVEFLVSFYNNEISEKSEIFDDQFSVERPDGSNFTLKIRSTKLEDSAMYFCGSNGDSYNEQFFGPGTRLTVL.

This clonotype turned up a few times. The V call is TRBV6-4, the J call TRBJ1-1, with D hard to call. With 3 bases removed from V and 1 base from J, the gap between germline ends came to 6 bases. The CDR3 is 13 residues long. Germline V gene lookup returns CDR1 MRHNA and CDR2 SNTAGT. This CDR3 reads CASSESGNTEAFF. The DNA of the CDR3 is TGTGCCAGCAGTGAATCCGGGAACACTGAAGCTTTCTTT.

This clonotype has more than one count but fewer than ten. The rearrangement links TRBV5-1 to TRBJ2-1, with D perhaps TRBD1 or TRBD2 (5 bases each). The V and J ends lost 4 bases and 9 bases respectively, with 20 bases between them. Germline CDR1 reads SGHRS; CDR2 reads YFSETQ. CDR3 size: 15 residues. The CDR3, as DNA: TGCGCCAGCAGCACCGGGACGGCAAGAATTATTGAGCAGTTCTTC. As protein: CASSTGTARIIEQFF.

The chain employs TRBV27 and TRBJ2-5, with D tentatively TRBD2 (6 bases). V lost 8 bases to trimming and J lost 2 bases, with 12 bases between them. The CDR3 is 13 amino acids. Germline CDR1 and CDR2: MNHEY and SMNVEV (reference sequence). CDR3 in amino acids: CASGGVVQETQYF. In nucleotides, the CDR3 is TGTGCCAGCGGCGGGGTGGTACAAGAGACCCAGTACTTC.

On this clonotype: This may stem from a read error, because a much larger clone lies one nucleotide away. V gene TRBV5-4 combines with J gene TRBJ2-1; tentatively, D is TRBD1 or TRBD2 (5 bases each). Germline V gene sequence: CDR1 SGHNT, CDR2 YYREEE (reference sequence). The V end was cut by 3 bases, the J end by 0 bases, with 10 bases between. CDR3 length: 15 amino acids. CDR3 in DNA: TGTGCCAGCAGCTGGGACCCGAGCTCCTACAATGAGCAGTTCTTC. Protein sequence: CASSWDPSSYNEQFF.

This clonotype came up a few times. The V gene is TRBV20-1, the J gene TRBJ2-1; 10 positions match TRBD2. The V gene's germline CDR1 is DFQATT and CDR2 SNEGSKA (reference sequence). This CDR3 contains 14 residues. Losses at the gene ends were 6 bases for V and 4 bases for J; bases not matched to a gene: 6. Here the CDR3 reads CSARTSGVYNEQFF. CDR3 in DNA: TGCAGTGCAAGGACTAGCGGAGTGTACAATGAGCAGTTCTTC.

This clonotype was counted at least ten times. The CDR3 bases are TGTGCCAGCAGGCGGGGACCCTATAGCAATCAGCCCCAGCATTTT. Translation: CASRRGPYSNQPQHF. This chain uses TRBV12-3 or TRBV12-4 with TRBJ1-5, with a possible D match to TRBD1 (5 bases). With 6 bases removed from V and 0 bases from J, the gap between germline ends came to 12 bases. This CDR3 spans 15 amino acids.

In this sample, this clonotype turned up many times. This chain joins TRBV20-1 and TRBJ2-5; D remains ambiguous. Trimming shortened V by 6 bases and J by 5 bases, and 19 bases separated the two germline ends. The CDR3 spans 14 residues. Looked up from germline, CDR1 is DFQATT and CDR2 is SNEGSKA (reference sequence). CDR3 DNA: TGCAGTGCCCTACCGGGTTCCCTCGGGGAGACCCAGTACTTC. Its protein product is CSALPGSLGETQYF.

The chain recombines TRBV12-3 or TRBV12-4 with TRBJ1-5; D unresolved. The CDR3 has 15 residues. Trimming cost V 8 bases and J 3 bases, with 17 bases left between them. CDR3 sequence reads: CASGRPGWINQPQHF. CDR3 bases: TGTGCCAGCGGCCGTCCGGGGTGGATCAATCAGCCCCAGCATTTT.

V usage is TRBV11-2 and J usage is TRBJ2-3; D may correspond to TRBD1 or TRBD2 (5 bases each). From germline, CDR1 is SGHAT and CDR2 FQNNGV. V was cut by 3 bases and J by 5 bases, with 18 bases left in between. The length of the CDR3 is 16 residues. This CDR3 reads CASSFSSGTRRDTQYF. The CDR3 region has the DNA TGTGCCAGCAGCTTCTCCTCCGGGACCCGGAGAGATACGCAGTATTTT.

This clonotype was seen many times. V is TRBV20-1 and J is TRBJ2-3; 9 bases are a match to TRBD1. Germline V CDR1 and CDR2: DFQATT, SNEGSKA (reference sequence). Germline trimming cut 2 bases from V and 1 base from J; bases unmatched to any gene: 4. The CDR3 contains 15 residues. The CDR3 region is CSARRWTGGTDTQYF. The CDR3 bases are TGCAGTGCTAGACGGTGGACAGGGGGCACAGATACGCAGTATTTT.

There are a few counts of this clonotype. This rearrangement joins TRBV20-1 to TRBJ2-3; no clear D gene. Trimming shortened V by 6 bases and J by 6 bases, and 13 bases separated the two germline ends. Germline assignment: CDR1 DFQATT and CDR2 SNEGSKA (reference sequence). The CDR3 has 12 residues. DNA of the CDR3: TGCAGTGCCGAAGACGGATGGGATACGCAGTATTTT. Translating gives CSAEDGWDTQYF.

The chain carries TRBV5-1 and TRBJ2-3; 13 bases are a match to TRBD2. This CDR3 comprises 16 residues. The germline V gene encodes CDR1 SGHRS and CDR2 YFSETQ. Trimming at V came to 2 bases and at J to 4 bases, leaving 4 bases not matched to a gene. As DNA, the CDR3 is TGCGCCAGCAGCTTAAGGACTAGCGGGAGATCAGATACGCAGTATTTT. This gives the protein CASSLRTSGRSDTQYF. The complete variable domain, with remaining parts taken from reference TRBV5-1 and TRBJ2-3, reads KAGVTQTPRYLIKTRGQQVTLSCSPISGHRSVSWYQQTPGQGLQFLFEYFSETQRNKGNFPGRFSGRQFSNSRSEMNVSTLELGDSALYLCASSLRTSGRSDTQYFGPGTRLTVL.

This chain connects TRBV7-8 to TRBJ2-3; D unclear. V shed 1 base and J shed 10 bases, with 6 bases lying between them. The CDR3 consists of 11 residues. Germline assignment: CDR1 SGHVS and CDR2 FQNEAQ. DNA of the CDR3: TGTGCCAGCAGCTTAGAGGGATCGCAGTATTTT. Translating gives CASSLEGSQYF.

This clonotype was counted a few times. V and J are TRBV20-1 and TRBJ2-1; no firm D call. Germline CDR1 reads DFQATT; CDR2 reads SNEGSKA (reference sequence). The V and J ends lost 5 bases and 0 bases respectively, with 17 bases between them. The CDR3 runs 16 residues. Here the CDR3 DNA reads TGCAGTGCTTCCCCCCTCACAGAGAGCTCCTACAATGAGCAGTTCTTC. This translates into CSASPLTESSYNEQFF.

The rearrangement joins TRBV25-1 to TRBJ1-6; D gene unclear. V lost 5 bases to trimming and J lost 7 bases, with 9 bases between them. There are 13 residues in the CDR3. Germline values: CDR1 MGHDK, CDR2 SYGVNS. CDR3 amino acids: CASSPLENSPLHF. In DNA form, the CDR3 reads TGTGCCAGCAGTCCACTCGAGAATTCACCCCTCCACTTT.

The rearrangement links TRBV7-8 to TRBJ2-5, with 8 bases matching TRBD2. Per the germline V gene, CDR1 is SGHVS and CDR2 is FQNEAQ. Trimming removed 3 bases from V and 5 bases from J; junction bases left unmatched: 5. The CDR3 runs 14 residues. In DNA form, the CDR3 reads TGTGCCAGCAGCTTGGGCGGGAGGAGGGAGACCCAGTACTTC. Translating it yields CASSLGGRRETQYF.

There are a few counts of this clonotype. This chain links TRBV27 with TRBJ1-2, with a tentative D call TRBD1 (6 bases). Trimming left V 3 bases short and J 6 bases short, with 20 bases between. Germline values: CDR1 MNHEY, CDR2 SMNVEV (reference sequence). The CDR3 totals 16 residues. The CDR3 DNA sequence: TGTGCCAGCAGTTTCGCCGGGACACAAGGAAGTAATGGCTACACCTTC. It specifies CASSFAGTQGSNGYTF.

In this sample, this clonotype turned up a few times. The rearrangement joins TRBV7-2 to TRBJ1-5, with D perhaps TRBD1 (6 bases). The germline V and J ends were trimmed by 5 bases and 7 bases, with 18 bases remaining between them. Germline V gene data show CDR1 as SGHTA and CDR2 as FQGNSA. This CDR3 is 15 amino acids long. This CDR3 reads CASSPDRGLGQPQHF. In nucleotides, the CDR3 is TGTGCCAGCAGCCCAGACCGGGGGCTAGGGCAGCCCCAGCATTTT.

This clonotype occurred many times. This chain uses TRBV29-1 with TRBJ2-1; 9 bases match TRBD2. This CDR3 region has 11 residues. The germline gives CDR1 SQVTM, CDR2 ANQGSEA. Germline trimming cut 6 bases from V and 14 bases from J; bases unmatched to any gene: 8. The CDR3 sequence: CSVKGSGRKFF. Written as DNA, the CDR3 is TGCAGCGTCAAGGGCAGCGGGAGGAAGTTCTTC.

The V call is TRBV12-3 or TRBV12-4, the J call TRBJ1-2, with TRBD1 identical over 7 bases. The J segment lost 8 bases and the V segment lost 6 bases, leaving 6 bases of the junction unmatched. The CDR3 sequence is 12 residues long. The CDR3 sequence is CASRPQGYGYTF. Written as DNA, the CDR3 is TGTGCCAGCAGGCCACAGGGGTACGGCTACACCTTC.

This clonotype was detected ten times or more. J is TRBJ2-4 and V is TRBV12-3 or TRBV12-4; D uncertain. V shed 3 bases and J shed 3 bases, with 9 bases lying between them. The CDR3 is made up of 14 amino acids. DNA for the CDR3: TGTGCCAGCAGTTTTGGGTATGGCAAAAACATTCAGTACTTC. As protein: CASSFGYGKNIQYF.

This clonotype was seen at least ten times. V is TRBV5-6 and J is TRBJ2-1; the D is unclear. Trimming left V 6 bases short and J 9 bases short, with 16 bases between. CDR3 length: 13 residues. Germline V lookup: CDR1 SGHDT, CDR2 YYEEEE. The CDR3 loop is CASNPLLAGEQFF. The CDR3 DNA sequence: TGTGCCAGCAACCCCCTATTAGCCGGTGAGCAGTTCTTC.

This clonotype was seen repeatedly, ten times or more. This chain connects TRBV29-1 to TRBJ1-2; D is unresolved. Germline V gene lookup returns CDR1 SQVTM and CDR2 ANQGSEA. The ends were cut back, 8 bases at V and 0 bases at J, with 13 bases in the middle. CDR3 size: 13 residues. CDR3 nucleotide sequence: TGCAGCCACGAGAGGGATTCTAACTATGGCTACACCTTC. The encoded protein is CSHERDSNYGYTF.